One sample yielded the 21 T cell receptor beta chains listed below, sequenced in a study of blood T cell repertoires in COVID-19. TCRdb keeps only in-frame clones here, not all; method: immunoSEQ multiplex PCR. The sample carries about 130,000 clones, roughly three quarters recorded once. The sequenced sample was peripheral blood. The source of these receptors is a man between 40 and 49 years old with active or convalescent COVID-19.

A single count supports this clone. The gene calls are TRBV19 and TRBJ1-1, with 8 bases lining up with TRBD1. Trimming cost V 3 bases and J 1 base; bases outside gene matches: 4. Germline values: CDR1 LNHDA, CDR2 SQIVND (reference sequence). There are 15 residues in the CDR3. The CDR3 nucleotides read TGTGCCAGTAGTATGCAGGGGGCAAGGAACACTGAAGCTTTCTTT. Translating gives CASSMQGARNTEAFF.

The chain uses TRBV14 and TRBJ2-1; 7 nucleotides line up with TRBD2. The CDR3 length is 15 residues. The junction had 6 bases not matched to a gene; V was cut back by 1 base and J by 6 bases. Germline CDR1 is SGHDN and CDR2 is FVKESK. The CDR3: CASSQVAGAVNEQFF. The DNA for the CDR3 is TGTGCCAGCAGCCAAGTGGCGGGAGCGGTCAATGAGCAGTTCTTC.

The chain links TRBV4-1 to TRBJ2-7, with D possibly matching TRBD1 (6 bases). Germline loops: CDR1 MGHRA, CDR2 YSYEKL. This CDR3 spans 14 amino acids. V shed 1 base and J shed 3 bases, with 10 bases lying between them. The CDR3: CASSQGGQVYEQYF. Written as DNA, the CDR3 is TGCGCCAGCAGCCAAGGGGGGCAGGTCTACGAGCAGTACTTC.

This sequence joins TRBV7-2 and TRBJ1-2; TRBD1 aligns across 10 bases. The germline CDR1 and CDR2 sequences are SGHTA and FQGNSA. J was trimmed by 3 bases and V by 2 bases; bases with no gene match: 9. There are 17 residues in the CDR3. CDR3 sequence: CASSLNLGQGTHYGYTF. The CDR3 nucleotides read TGTGCCAGCAGCTTAAATTTGGGACAGGGGACTCACTATGGCTACACCTTC.

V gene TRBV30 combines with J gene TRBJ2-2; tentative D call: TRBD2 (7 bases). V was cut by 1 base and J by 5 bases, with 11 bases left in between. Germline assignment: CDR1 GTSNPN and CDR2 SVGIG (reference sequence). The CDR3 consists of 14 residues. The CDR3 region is CAWSAAGATGELFF. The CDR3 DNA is TGTGCCTGGAGTGCGGCGGGGGCGACCGGGGAGCTGTTTTTT.

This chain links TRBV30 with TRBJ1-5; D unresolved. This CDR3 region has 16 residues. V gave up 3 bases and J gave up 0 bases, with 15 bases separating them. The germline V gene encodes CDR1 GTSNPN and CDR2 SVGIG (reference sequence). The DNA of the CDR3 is TGTGCCTGGAGCAGCGGGCGCGGCTATAGCAATCAGCCCCAGCATTTT. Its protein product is CAWSSGRGYSNQPQHF. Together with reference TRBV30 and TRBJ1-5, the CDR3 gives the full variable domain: SQTIHQWPATLVQPVGSPLSLECTVEGTSNPNLYWYRQAAGRGLQLLFYSVGIGQISSEVPQNLSASRPQDRQFILSSKKLLLSDSGFYLCAWSSGRGYSNQPQHFGDGTRLSIL.

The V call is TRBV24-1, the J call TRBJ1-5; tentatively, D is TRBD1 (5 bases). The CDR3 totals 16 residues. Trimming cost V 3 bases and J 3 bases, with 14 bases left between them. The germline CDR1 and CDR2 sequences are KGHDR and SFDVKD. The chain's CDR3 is CATSDGTAVYNQPQHF. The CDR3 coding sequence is TGTGCCACCAGTGATGGGACTGCCGTATACAATCAGCCCCAGCATTTT.

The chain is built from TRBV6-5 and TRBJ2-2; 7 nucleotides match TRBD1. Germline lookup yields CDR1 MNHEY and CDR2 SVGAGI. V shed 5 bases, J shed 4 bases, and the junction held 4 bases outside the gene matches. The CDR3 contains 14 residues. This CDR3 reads CASSLDRATGELFF. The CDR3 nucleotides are TGTGCCAGCAGTCTCGACAGGGCCACCGGGGAGCTGTTTTTT.

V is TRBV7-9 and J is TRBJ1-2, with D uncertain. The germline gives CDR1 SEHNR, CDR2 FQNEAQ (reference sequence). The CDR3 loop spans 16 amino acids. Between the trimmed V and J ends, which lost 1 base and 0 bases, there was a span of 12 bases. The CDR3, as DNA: TGTGCCAGCAGCTTAGAGGTTCCAGGAACTAACTATGGCTACACCTTC. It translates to CASSLEVPGTNYGYTF.

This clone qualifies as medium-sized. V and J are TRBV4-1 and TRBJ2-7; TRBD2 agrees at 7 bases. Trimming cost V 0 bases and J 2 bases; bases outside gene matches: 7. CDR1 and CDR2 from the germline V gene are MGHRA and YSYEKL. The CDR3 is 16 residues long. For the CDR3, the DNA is TGCGCCAGCAGCCAAGATCCAGGGACTAAAGCCTACGAGCAGTACTTC. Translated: CASSQDPGTKAYEQYF.

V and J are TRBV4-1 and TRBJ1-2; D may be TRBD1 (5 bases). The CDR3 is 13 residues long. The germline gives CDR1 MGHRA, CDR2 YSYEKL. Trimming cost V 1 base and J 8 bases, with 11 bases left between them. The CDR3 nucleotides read TGCGCCAGCAGCCAAGTCGGAGGGACCGGCTACACCTTC. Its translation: CASSQVGGTGYTF.

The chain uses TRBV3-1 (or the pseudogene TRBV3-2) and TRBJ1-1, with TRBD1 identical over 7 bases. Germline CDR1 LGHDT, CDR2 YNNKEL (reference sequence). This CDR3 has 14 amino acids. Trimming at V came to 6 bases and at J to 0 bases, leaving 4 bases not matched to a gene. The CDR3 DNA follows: TGTGCCAGCAGACAGACAGGGATGAACACTGAAGCTTTCTTT. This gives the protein CASRQTGMNTEAFF.

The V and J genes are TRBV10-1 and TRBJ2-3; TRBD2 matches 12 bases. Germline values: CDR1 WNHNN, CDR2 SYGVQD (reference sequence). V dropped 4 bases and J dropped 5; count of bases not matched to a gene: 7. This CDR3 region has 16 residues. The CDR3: CASSGGLAGKGDTQYF. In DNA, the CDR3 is TGCGCCAGCAGTGGAGGACTAGCGGGAAAGGGAGATACGCAGTATTTT.

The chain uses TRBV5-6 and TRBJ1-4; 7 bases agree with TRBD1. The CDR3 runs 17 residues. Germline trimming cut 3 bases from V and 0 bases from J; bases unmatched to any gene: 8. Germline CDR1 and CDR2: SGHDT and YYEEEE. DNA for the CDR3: TGTGCCAGCAGCTCTCAAGGACAGGCAGCAACTAATGAAAAACTGTTTTTT. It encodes CASSSQGQAATNEKLFF.

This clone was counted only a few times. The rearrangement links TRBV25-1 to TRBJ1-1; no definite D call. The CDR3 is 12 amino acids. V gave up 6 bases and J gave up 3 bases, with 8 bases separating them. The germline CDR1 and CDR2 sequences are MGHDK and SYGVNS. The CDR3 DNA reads TGTGCCAGCAGGGTTCGAGACACTGAAGCTTTCTTT. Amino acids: CASRVRDTEAFF.

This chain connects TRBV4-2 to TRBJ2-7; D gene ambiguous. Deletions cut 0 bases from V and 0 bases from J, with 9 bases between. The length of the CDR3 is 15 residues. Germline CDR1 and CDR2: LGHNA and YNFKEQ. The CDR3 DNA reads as TGTGCCAGCAGCCAAGATGCCGCGATCTCCTACGAGCAGTACTTC. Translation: CASSQDAAISYEQYF.

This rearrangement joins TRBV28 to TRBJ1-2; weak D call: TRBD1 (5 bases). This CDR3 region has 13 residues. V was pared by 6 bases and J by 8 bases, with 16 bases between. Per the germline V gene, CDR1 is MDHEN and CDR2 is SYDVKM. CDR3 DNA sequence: TGTGCCAGCAGCTCAAATCCTCGGGGGGGCTACACCTTC. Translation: CASSSNPRGGYTF.

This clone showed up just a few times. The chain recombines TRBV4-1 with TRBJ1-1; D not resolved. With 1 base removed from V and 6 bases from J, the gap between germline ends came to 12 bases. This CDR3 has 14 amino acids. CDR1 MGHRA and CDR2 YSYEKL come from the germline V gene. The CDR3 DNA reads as TGCGCCAGCAGCCAAGTGGTGAACTATCCTGAAGCTTTCTTT. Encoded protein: CASSQVVNYPEAFF.

The CDR3 is CASSLLNRDSPLHF. The CDR3 DNA is TGTGCCAGCAGCTTACTAAACCGAGATTCACCCCTCCACTTT. The rearrangement links TRBV7-2 to TRBJ1-6; D is undetermined. This CDR3 spans 14 amino acids. The germline V gene has CDR1 SGHTA and CDR2 FQGNSA. Trimming removed 2 bases from V and 8 bases from J, with 10 bases in between.

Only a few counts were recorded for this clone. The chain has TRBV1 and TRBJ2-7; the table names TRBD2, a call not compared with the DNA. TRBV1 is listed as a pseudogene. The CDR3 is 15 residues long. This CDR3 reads CTSSQDGGLDYEQYF. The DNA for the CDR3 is TGCACCAGCAGCCAAGATGGGGGGTTGGACTACGAGCAGTACTTC.

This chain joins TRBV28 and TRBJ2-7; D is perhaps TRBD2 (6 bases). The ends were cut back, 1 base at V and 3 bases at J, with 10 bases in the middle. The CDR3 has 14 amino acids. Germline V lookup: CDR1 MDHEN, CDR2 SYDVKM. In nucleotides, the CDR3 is TGTGCCAGCAGTTTATCAGGGCGGGGCTACGAGCAGTACTTC. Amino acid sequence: CASSLSGRGYEQYF. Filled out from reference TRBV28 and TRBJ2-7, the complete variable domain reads DVKVTQSSRYLVKRTGEKVFLECVQDMDHENMFWYRQDPGLGLRLIYFSYDVKMKEKGDIPEGYSVSREKKERFSLILESASTNQTSMYLCASSLSGRGYEQYFGPGTRLTVT.